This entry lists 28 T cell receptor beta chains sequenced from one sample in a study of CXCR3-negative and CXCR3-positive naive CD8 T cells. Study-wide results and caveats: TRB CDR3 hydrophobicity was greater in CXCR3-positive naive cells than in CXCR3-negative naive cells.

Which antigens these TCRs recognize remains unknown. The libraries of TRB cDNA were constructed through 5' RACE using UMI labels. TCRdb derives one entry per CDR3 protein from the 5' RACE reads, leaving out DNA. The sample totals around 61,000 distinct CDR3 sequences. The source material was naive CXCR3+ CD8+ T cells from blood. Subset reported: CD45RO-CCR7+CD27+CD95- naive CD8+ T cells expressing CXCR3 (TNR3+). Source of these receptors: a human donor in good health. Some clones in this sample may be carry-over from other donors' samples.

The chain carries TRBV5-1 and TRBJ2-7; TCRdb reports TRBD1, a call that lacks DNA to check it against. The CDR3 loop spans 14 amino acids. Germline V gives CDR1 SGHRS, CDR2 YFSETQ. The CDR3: CASSSTGGPYEQYF.

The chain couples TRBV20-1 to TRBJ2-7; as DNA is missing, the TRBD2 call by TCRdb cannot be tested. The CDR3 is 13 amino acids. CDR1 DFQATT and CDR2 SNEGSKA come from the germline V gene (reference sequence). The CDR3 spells CSATGTSWYEQYF.

The CDR3 sequence: CASSLSGLAGGPYEQYF. The rearrangement links TRBV28 to TRBJ2-7; TCRdb's D gene call, TRBD2, goes unchecked for lack of DNA. CDR3 length equals 17 residues. The germline V gene has CDR1 MDHEN and CDR2 SYDVKM.

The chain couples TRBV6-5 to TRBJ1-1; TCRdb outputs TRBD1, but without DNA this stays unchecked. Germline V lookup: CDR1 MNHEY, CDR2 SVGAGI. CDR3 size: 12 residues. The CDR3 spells CASSSGLLEAFF.

CDR3 region: CSALVVVYNEQFF. This chain connects TRBV20-1 to TRBJ2-1. This CDR3 has 13 amino acids. Germline V gene lookup returns CDR1 DFQATT and CDR2 SNEGSKA (reference sequence).

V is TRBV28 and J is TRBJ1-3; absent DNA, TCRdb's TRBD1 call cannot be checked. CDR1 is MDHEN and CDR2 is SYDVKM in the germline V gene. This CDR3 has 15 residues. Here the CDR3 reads CASSLPGTQGNTIYF. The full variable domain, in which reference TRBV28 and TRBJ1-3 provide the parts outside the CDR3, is DVKVTQSSRYLVKRTGEKVFLECVQDMDHENMFWYRQDPGLGLRLIYFSYDVKMKEKGDIPEGYSVSREKKERFSLILESASTNQTSMYLCASSLPGTQGNTIYFGEGSWLTVV.

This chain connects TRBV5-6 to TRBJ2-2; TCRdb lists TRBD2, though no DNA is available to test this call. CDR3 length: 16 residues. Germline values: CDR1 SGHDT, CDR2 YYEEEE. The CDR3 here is CASSLGMEGSVGELFF.

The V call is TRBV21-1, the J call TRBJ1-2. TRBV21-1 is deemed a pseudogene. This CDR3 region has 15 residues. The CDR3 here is CASSKVSPGNYGYTF.

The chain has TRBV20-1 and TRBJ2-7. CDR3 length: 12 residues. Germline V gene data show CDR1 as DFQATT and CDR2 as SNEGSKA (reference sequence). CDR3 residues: CSARDSSYEQYF.

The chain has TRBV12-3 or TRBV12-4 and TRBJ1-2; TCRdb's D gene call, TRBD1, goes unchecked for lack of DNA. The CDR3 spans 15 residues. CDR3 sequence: CASSSYRGINYGYTF.

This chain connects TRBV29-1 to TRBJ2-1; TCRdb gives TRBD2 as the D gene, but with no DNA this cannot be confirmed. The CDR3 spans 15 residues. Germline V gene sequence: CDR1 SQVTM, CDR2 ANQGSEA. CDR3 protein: CSVEDHEGSYNEQFF.

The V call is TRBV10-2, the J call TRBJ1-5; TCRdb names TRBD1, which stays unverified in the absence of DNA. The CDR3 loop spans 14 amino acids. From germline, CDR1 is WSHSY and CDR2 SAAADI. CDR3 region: CASTQGVGNQPQHF.

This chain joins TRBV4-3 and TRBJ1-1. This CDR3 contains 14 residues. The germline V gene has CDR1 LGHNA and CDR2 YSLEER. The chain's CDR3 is CASSQDPTTSEAFF.

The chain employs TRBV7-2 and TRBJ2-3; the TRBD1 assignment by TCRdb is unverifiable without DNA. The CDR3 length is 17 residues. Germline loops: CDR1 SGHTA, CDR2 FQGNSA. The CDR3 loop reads CASSLAPSGGVTDTQYF.

The CDR3 spells CSARGRREDSVFTEAFF. The rearrangement links TRBV20-1 to TRBJ1-1; the TRBD1 assignment by TCRdb is unverifiable without DNA. Germline V lookup: CDR1 DFQATT, CDR2 SNEGSKA (reference sequence). This CDR3 is 17 amino acids long.

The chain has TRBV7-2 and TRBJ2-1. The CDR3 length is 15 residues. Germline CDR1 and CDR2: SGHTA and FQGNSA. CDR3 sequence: CASSVGGNSYNEQFF. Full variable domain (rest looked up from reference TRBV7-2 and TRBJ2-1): GAGVSQSPSNKVTEKGKDVELRCDPISGHTALYWYRQSLGQGLEFLIYFQGNSAPDKSGLPSDRFSAERTGGSVSTLTIQRTQQEDSAVYLCASSVGGNSYNEQFFGPGTRLTVL.

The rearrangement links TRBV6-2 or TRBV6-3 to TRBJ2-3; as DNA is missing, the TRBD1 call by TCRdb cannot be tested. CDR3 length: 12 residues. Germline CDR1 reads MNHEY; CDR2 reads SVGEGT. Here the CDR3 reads CAVQGRGDTQYF.

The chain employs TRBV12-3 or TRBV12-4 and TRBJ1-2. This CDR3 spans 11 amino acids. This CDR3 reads CASRGGYGYTF.

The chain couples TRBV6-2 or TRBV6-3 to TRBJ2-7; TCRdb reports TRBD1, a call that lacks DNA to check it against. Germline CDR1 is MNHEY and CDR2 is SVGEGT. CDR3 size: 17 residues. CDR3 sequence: CASSYPPGGSVPYEHYF.

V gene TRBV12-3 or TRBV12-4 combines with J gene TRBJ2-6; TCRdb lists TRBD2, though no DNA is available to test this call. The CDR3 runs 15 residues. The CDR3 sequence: CASSLQGSGANVLTF.

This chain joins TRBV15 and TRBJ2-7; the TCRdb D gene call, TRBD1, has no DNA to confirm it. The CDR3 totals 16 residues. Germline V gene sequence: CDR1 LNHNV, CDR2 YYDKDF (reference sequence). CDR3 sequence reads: CATSRTRDRRPYEQYF.

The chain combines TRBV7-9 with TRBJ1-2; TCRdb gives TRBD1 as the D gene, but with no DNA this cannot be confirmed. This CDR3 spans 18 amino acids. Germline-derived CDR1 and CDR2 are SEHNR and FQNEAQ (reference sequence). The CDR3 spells CASSSVDRGEAVNYGYTF.

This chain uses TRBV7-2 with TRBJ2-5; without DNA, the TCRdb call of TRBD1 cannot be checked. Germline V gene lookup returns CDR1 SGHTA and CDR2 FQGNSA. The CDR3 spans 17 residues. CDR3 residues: CASSFKTGALGQETQYF. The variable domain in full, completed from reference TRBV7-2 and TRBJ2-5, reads GAGVSQSPSNKVTEKGKDVELRCDPISGHTALYWYRQSLGQGLEFLIYFQGNSAPDKSGLPSDRFSAERTGGSVSTLTIQRTQQEDSAVYLCASSFKTGALGQETQYFGPGTRLLVL.

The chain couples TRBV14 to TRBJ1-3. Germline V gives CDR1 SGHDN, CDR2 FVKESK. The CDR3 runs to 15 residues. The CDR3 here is CASSQARLSGNTIYF.

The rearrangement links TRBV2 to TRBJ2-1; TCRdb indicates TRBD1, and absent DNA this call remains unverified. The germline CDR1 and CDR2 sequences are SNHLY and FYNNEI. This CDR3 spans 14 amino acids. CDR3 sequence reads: CASGDAASYNEQFF.

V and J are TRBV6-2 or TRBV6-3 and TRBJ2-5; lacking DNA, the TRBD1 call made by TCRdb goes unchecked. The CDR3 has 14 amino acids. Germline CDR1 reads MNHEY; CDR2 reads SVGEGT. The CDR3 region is CASWGAQIQETQYF.

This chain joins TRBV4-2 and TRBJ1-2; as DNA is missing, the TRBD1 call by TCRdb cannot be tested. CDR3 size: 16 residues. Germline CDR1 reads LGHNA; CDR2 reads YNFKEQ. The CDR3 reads CASSQVRDRVFDGYTF.

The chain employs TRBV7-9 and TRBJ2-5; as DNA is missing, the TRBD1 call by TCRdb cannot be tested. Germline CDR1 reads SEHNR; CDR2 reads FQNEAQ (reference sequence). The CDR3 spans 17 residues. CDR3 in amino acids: CASSYPYSGPGGETQYF.